The clone carrying this TCR beta chain was detected only once. This entry is derived from a study of shared clonotypes between healthy human individuals. The CDR3 length is 16 residues. V lost 0 bases, J lost 4 bases, and 16 bases lay in between. Per germline, CDR1 SGHRS and CDR2 YFSETQ. Genomic DNA of every subset was divided equally among multiple immunoSEQ plates. In the sorted-subset replicate PCRs, 150 to 200 ng DNA, 29,000 or so T cell genomes, was used. Assay used: immunoSEQ multiplex PCR; TCRdb lists only in-frame clones, some missing. Of about 1.4 million clones listed, roughly 97% are singletons.

Specimen: naive CD4+ T cells sorted from blood. The subset denotes: CD45RA+ positively selected. This TCR was sampled from a man aged 25-45 years in good health. The chain employs TRBV5-1 and TRBJ1-2; TRBD1 is a possible D gene (5 bases). The chain's CDR3 is CASSLGLQGLGYGYTF. CDR3 DNA sequence: TGCGCCAGCAGCTTGGGTCTTCAGGGATTGGGCTATGGCTACACCTTC.